This entry features one T cell receptor (beta chain) sequence. Which antigen it targets is not known. Base qualities are missing; no much larger clone stands one base away. In total, approximately 700 healthy bone marrow donors made up the cohort. At the time of sampling, every cohort member was nominally healthy, though immune exposures that went unrecorded were likely present. The donor tested CMV seronegative, placing the donor among the 350 or so seronegative members of the cohort. Every donor gave a peripheral blood sample, and the peripheral blood mononuclear cells from that sample were used for TCR beta sequencing. Genomic DNA was extracted from the blood cell samples with the Qiagen DNeasy Blood Extraction Kit. These data come from a study of cytomegalovirus exposure and HLA in healthy donors (dated by TCRdb to 2015 to 2018). Background for the entire study: In an earlier analysis of 587 of the donors, under 300 Gb of sequence data and 117 million unique TCR beta sequences from some 170 million T cells were reported. Both class I and class II loci were covered by HLA typing, at four-digit resolution. To study patterns of TCR occurrence, a later analysis re-analyzed previously published TCR beta repertoires from 666 donors and added high-resolution HLA genotyping. An earlier analysis of about 600 of the donors used high-throughput TCR beta sequencing to judge whether each TCR beta V gene segment behaved as functional or pseudogenic. Roughly five DR-DQ haplotypes were handled as single units for association and clustering because linkage in the cohort was strong. Donor age, sex, ethnicity and CMV serostatus were compiled alongside the repertoire data. A later genetic analysis used genome-wide SNP genotypes for about 60% of the roughly 670 donors, treating that subset as a discovery cohort. The study aimed to test whether signatures of past pathogen exposure could be identified by cataloging public T cell receptors. High-throughput TCR immunosequencing, statistical association of individual TCRs with disease status, and machine learning were combined to predict cytomegalovirus infection status. Along with the roughly 710-subject first cohort, a separate validation cohort of 120 different subjects was used. Among the roughly 370 genotyped donors, under 90% belonged to the genetic ancestry cluster associated with self-reported Caucasian donors. The number of donors typed differed by locus, with 629-630 for A, B, C, DRB1 and DQB1, around 500 for DQA1, approximately 570 for DPA1, and some 470 for DPB1. Around 300 gigabases of sequencing data and 80 million or so unique TCR sequences were included in an early release covering about 700 HLA-typed donors. Among roughly 370 genotyped donors of the cohort, an average of around 240,000 unique TCR beta nucleotide sequences were sequenced per donor, about a sixth of them non-productive. The later analysis used no new phenotypic data to find candidate immune exposures, relying instead on TCR beta sequences and their occurrence across donors. Every discovery cohort repertoire had been produced on one sequencing platform. The T cell repertoires of some 700 subjects were profiled by immunosequencing and related to cytomegalovirus serostatus.

Library preparation employed the immunoSEQ multiplex PCR assay. A mixture of 60 forward primers for TCR Vbeta segments and 13 reverse primers for TCR Jbeta segments was used in the multiplex PCR. A multiplex PCR assay on genomic DNA amplified the CDR3 region of rearranged TCR beta genes. The Illumina HiSeq System was used to sequence the amplified TCR beta libraries as 87-base-pair reads. From the authors' description of their analysis: A later analysis counted tens of millions of unique TCR beta chains across the 550 to 800 repertoires, and roughly 9.9 million of these chains were shared by at least two donors. Raw reads were error-corrected and collapsed into unique sequences by a nearest-neighbor algorithm in which closely related sequences were merged to remove PCR and sequencing errors. V, D and J gene segments were assigned by aligning CDR3 sequences to IMGT reference sequences. For a sequence to be retained, a match of at least six nucleotides was required to both a V gene segment and a J gene segment. A rearrangement counted as productive if the CDR3 had no stop codons and remained in frame with V and J, and every other rearrangement counted as non-productive. CDR3 was defined according to IMGT convention as the region running from the second conserved V-encoded cysteine to the conserved J-encoded phenylalanine. The earlier analysis of approximately 590 of the donors excluded any sequence lacking an unambiguous match to a single V gene segment. In an earlier analysis of roughly 500 of the donors, V segments were called functional above 56.7% productive rearrangements and were called segregating when the between-donor standard deviation exceeded 5%. A statistical classification framework was developed to diagnose cytomegalovirus status using the catalog of TCR beta chain sequences. V and J gene assignment, in a later analysis, came from comparing TCR nucleotide sequences with IMGT/GENE-DB human TR gene sequences. Using the TCRdist pipeline, a later analysis assigned CDR3 sequences along with most-parsimonious VDJ recombination scenarios. A later analysis defined each TCR beta chain by its CDR3 amino acid sequence plus V-gene family, and excluded reads lacking a unique V-gene family. A later analysis removed roughly 590 highly shared, low-generation-probability nucleotide sequences to deal with suspected cross-contamination and a sequencing artifact. In a later analysis, a clonal expansion index for each public chain was calculated from normalized within-repertoire ranks of inferred template counts. In a later analysis, generation probabilities were computed using a VDJ recombination model fitted to out-of-frame rearrangements, and the results were checked against IGoR. Hypergeometric tests were used in a later analysis to score TCR-TCR, TCR-HLA and TCR-CMV co-occurrence, with a repertoire-size bias correction applied to the TCR pairs. A later analysis estimated false discovery rates by permuting HLA or CMV assignments 20 times. In a later analysis, co-occurring TCRs were grouped using DBSCAN, and TCRdist sequence similarity was added for clustering within HLA-allele-positive subsets. Repertoires with fewer than 30,000 or more than 120,000 public chains were left out of co-occurrence clustering, as were roughly five repertoires with anomalous nucleotide sharing. TCRdb's version of the immuneACCESS table is confined to in-frame rearrangements and falls short of the full clone set. An unresolved V gene accounts for under half of the shortfall where checked; the remainder is of unknown origin. That table is the source of V, J and clone size, and D and trimming were worked out from the DNA. The sample records about 140,000 clones, around 80% of which are singletons. Together, the top ten hold 2% to 2.5% of the sample.

Here is what the overall study found, with its caveats: In an earlier analysis of about 550 of the donors, most TCR beta V segments were observed in productive rearrangements about 87% or about 30% of the time, broadly matching IMGT annotations. Most CMV-associated TCR beta chains appeared to be HLA-restricted in a later analysis, and the HLA associations seemed to be driven largely by CMV exposure. According to the authors, the approach could potentially be generalized to other disease states and immunological phenotypes. A cluster of highly shared sequence variants was judged likely to represent a technical artifact of the sequencing pipeline. Specific HLA alleles were associated with roughly 17,000 TCR beta sequences at a false discovery rate of 0.05 in a later analysis. In both the original and validation cohorts, the classifier was reported to diagnose cytomegalovirus status with high specificity and sensitivity. A further reported finding was that TCR beta sequences accurately predicted the HLA-A and HLA-B alleles for most subjects in the first cohort. Correlated functional status among segregating V segments might be attributable to linkage disequilibrium, but an unknown experimental factor could not be ruled out. CMV serostatus was the only immune exposure information available for the cohort. In a later analysis, the rate of TCR association differed among HLA loci, with DRB1 alleles having the most associated TCRs and HLA-C alleles having the fewest. A later analysis reported that several top co-occurrence clusters appeared linked to parvovirus B19, influenza, CMV and Epstein-Barr virus. According to a later genetic analysis, donors in an Asian-associated ancestry cluster had fewer N-insertions in productive TCRs than the approximately 630-donor mean. The earlier analysis of some 560 of the donors excluded approximately 17 rarely observed V segments, including chromosome 9 orphons, because counts were too low. V-gene and J-gene trimming of TCR beta chains was associated with a missense DCLRE1C variant in a later genetic analysis, and the association was replicated in an independent cohort. Most TCR sequences were seen in very few donors, while some public TCRs were found in many individuals. In a later analysis, HLA-associated TCR beta chains showed more clonal expansion and lower generation probabilities than non-associated chains that were equally common. Because the 87-base-pair reads could not distinguish some IMGT-functional V segments, including TRBV6-2 and TRBV6-3, those segments were excluded. Sequencing depth was assumed to be roughly uniform across donors in the presence/absence analyses, though that assumption may not hold. In the study, around 160 TCR beta chains were listed as associated with cytomegalovirus. Because HLA typing was unavailable for some donors at each locus, only the typed subset was used in association tests. In vitro tests confirmed that a few of the cytomegalovirus-associated TCR beta chains recognize cytomegalovirus antigens. In this cohort, only TCR beta chains were sequenced, and detectable features were limited by the absence of alpha or paired-chain data. Assigning TCR associations to individual alleles was difficult when HLA alleles, especially DR and DQ, strongly co-occurred.

The CDR3 numbers 11 residues from cysteine through phenylalanine. The entry retains the CDR3 DNA only, 33 bases that are in frame from base 1. Looking up the germline V gene yields CDR1 MDHEN and CDR2 SYDVKM. Trimming removed 6 bases from V and 6 bases from J, leaving 8 bases between the germline ends. The TCR was taken from a man in his forties or fifties in good health and CMV-seronegative. Sequencing was carried out using PBMCs. The chain links TRBV28 with TRBJ1-2; the D gene cannot be resolved reliably. The nucleotides read TGTGCCAGCAGCAATGGGCATGGCTACACCTTC. It is translated as CASSNGHGYTF.